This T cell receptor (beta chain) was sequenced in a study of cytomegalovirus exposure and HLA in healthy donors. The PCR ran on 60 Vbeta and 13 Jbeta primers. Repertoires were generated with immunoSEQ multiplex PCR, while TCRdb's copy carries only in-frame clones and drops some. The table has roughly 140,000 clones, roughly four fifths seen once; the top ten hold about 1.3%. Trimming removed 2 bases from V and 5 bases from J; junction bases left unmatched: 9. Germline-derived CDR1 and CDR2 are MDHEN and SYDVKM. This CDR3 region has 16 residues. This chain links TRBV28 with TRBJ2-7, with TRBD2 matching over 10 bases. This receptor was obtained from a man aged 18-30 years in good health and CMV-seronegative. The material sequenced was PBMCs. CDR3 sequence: CASSLGGGLAGDEQYF. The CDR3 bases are TGTGCCAGCAGTTTAGGGGGAGGGCTAGCGGGAGACGAGCAGTACTTC.